A single sample is the source of the 3 T cell receptor beta chains below, sequenced in a study of blood T cell repertoires in COVID-19. This table comes from immunoSEQ multiplex PCR, and its TCRdb copy is limited to in-frame clones, with some not included. Among about 58,000 clones, less than 90% were seen once, and the ten largest hold roughly 7.7%. The specimen sequenced was peripheral blood. The receptor set was obtained from a woman in her seventies with active COVID-19.

The chain recombines TRBV2 with TRBJ1-6; tentative D call: TRBD1 (5 bases). This CDR3 region has 17 residues. V lost 0 bases and J lost 9, with 18 bases in between. Germline-derived CDR1 and CDR2 are SNHLY and FYNNEI. CDR3 sequence reads: CASSEASIGGGGSPLHF. In DNA form, the CDR3 reads TGTGCCAGCAGTGAAGCGTCCATCGGGGGAGGTGGTTCACCCCTCCACTTT.

The sample holds one count of this clone. V and J are TRBV7-9 and TRBJ2-3; unclear D gene. Trimming took off 6 bases at V and 4 bases at J, with 8 bases between the two ends. The germline CDR1 and CDR2 sequences are SEHNR and FQNEAQ (reference sequence). The CDR3 is 12 residues long. The CDR3 is CASRTYSDTQYF. Written as DNA, the CDR3 is TGTGCCAGCAGGACATATTCAGATACGCAGTATTTT.

The chain uses TRBV14 and TRBJ2-2; TRBD2 matches at 8 bases. This CDR3 has 16 amino acids. With 4 bases clipped from V and 3 bases from J, the junction kept 7 bases outside the gene matches. The germline V gene has CDR1 SGHDN and CDR2 FVKESK. The CDR3 sequence: CASSPRTSGYTGELFF. As DNA, the CDR3 is TGTGCCAGCAGCCCCCGTACTAGCGGATACACCGGGGAGCTGTTTTTT.